The entry below describes one T cell receptor (beta chain). No antigen is known for it. The CDR3 has 16 residues. V lost 4 bases to trimming and J lost 6 bases, with 20 bases between them. CDR1 and CDR2 from the germline V gene are MNHNS and SASEGT. The entry originates in a study of cytomegalovirus exposure and HLA in healthy donors. Study-wide points: An analysis was carried out later, and it reportedly showed fewer N-insertions in an Asian-associated ancestry cluster than the approximately 610-donor mean.

This PCR relied on a set of 60 Vbeta primers and 13 Jbeta primers. Profiling relied on immunoSEQ multiplex PCR, and the TCRdb table lists in-frame clones only, not all of them. The table includes a few hundred thousand clones, about nine tenths detected once. The receptor's source is a girl aged 2 to 10 in good health and CMV-seronegative. The sample consisted of PBMCs. V usage is TRBV6-1 and J usage is TRBJ2-3; D might be TRBD1 (6 bases). The CDR3 region has the DNA TGTGCCAGCAGTGGCCCCTCGACAGGTTCCCCCGATACGCAGTATTTT. This gives the protein CASSGPSTGSPDTQYF.